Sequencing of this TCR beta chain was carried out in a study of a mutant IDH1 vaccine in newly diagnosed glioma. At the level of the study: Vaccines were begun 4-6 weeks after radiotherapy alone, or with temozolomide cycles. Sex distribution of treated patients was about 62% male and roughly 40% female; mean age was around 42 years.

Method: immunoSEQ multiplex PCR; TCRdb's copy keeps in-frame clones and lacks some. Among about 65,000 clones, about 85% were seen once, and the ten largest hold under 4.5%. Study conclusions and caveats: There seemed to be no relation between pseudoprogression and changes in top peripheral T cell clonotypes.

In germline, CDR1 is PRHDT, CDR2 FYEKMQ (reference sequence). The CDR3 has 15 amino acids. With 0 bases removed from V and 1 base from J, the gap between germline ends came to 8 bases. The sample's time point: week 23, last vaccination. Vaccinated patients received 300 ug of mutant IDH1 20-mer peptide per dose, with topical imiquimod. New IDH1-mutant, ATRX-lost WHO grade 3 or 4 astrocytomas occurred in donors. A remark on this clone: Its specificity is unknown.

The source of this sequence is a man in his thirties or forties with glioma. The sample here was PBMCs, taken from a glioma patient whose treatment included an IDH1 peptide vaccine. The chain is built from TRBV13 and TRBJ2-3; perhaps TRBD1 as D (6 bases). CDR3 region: CASSLGTGGTDTQYF. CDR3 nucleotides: TGTGCCAGCAGCTTAGGGACAGGAGGCACAGATACGCAGTATTTT.